This T cell receptor (beta chain) is drawn from a study of blood T cell repertoires in COVID-19. Two negative PCRs, clearance, or symptom resolution characterized the recovered Cohort 3 donors. The data were produced by immunoSEQ multiplex PCR, yet TCRdb's version contains in-frame clones alone and is incomplete. The repertoire includes about 250,000 clones, around 89% of them detected once, and 3% sits in the top ten. Sequences were obtained from PBMCs or T cells enriched from blood (not recorded which). The receptor was derived from a woman in her forties or fifties who had recovered from COVID-19.

The CDR3 loop reads CASSSNMAETQYF. CDR3 DNA: TGTGCCAGCAGTTCGAACATGGCTGAGACCCAGTACTTC. The V and J genes are TRBV25-1 and TRBJ2-5, with D unresolved. The V and J ends lost 5 bases and 5 bases respectively, with 12 bases between them. Per the germline V gene, CDR1 is MGHDK and CDR2 is SYGVNS. The CDR3 totals 13 residues.